This T cell receptor (beta chain) is from a study of OX40 agonist ivuxolimab in advanced cancers. Study as a whole: Three patients showed partial responses: one hepatocellular carcinoma and two cutaneous melanoma cases. Points from the study as a whole: Expanded clones were, on average, more numerous in CD8+ T cells than in CD4+.

Germline trimming cut 10 bases from V and 1 base from J; bases unmatched to any gene: 18. Looked up from germline, CDR1 is MDHEN and CDR2 is SYDVKM. CDR3 length equals 17 residues. Measured with immunoSEQ multiplex PCR; TCRdb has only the in-frame clones, and not every one. This table holds under 20,000 clones, around 82% found once. For this clone: Its antigen is as yet unknown.

The rearrangement uses TRBV28 and TRBJ1-2; 7 nucleotides align to TRBD1. The material was CD4+ or CD8+ T cells sorted from blood, obtained in a trial of the OX40 agonist ivuxolimab. This receptor was obtained from an adult with an advanced solid tumor such as melanoma, head and neck, liver or kidney cancer. Written as DNA, the CDR3 is TGTGCCACCAAAAACCGGGACAGCAACTTGATTAACTATGGCTACACCTTC. Residues: CATKNRDSNLINYGYTF.